This T cell receptor beta chain is from a study of PD-L1 blockade in urothelial cancer. The CDR3 sequence is 14 residues long. CDR1 SEHNR and CDR2 FQNEAQ come from the germline V gene (reference sequence). V lost 3 bases to trimming and J lost 2 bases, with 10 bases between them. The assay was immunoSEQ multiplex PCR, and TCRdb's table has in-frame clones only and misses some. The sample lists 45,000 to 50,000 clones; roughly 88% were seen once. This clonotype was sampled from a man older than 75 with urothelial cancer. The rearrangement links TRBV7-9 to TRBJ2-5; D perhaps matches TRBD1 (6 bases). This specimen consisted of PBMCs, obtained around atezolizumab (anti-PD-L1) treatment. Written as DNA, the CDR3 is TGTGCCAGCAGCTTCGACAGGAAACAAGAGACCCAGTACTTC. Its translation is CASSFDRKQETQYF.